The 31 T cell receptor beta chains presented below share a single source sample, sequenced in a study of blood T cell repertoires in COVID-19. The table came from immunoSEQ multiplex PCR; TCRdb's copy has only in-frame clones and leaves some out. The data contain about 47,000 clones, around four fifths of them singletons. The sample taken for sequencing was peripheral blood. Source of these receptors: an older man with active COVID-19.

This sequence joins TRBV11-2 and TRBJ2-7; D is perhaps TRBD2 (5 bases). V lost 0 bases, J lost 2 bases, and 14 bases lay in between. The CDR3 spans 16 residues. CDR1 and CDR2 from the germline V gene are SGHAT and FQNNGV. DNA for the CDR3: TGTGCCAGCAGCTTAGATCCTGGCCGGGATACCTACGAGCAGTACTTC. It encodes CASSLDPGRDTYEQYF. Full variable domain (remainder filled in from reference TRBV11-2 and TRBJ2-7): EAGVAQSPRYKIIEKRQSVAFWCNPISGHATLYWYQQILGQGPKLLIQFQNNGVVDDSQLPKDRFSAERLKGVDSTLKIQPAKLEDSAVYLCASSLDPGRDTYEQYFGPGTRLTVT.

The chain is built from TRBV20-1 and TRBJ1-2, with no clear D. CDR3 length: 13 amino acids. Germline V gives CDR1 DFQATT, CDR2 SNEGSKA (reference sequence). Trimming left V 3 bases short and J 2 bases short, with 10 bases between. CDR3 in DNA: TGCAGTGCTAGTTCAGTCCAGAACTATGGCTACACCTTC. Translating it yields CSASSVQNYGYTF.

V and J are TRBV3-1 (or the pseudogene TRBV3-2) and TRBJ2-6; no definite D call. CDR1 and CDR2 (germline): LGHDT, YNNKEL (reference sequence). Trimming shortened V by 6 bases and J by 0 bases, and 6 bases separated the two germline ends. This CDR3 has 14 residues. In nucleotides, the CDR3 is TGTGCCAGCAGGTTGAGCTCTGGGGCCAACGTCCTGACTTTC. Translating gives CASRLSSGANVLTF.

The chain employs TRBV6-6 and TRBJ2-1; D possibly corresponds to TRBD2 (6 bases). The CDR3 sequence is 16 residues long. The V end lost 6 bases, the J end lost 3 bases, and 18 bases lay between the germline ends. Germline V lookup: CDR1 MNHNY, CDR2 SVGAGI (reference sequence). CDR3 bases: TGTGCCAGCAGAAGTGCGGCGGGGCGATACTACAATGAGCAGTTCTTC. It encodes CASRSAAGRYYNEQFF.

CDR3 bases: TGTGCCAGTAGTATAATGCAGGGGGCATACAATGAGCAGTTCTTC. This translates into CASSIMQGAYNEQFF. The V gene is TRBV19, the J gene TRBJ2-1; TRBD1 matches 8 bases. The V gene end was trimmed by 2 bases and the J gene end by 4 bases; junction bases not matched to a gene: 4. Germline V gene sequence: CDR1 LNHDA, CDR2 SQIVND (reference sequence). This CDR3 contains 15 residues.

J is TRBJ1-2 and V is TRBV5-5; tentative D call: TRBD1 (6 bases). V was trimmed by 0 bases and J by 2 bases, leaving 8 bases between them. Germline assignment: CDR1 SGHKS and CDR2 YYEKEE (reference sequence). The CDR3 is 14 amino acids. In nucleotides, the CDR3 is TGTGCCAGCAGCTTGGACAGGGCCAACTATGGCTACACCTTC. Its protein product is CASSLDRANYGYTF.

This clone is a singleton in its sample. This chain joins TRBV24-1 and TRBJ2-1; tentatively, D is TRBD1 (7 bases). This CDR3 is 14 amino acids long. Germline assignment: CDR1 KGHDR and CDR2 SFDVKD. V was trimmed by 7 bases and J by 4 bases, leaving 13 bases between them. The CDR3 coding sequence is TGTGCCACCAGGGGCGGGACAGAGTACAATGAGCAGTTCTTC. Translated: CATRGGTEYNEQFF.

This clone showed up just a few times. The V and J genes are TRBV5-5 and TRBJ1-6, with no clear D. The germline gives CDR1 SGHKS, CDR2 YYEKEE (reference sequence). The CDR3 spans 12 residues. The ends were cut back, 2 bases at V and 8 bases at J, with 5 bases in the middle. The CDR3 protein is CASSFADSPLHF. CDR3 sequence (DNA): TGTGCCAGCAGCTTCGCGGATTCACCCCTCCACTTT.

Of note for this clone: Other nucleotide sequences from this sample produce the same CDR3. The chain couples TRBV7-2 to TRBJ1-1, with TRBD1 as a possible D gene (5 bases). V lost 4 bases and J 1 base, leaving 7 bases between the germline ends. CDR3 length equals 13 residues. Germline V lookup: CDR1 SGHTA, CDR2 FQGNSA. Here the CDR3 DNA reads TGTGCCAGCAGCTCTCAGGGGAACACTGAAGCTTTCTTT. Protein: CASSSQGNTEAFF.

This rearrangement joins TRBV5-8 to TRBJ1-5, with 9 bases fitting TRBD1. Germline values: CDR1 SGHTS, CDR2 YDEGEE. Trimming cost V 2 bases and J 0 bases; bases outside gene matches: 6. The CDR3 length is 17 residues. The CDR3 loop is CASSFTGGLYSNQPQHF. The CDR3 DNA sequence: TGTGCCAGCAGCTTTACAGGGGGCCTGTATAGCAATCAGCCCCAGCATTTT. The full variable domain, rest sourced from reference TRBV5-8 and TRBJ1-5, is EAGVTQSPTHLIKTRGQQATLRCSPISGHTSVYWYQQALGLGLQFLLWYDEGEERNRGNFPPRFSGRQFPNYSSELNVNALELEDSALYLCASSFTGGLYSNQPQHFGDGTRLSIL.

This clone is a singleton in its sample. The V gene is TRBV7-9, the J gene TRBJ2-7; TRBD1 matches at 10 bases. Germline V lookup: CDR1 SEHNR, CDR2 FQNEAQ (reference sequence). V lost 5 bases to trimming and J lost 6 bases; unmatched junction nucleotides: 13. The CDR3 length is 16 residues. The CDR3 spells CASSPRGGQGNGEQYF. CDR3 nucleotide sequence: TGTGCCAGCAGCCCGAGGGGGGGACAGGGGAATGGCGAGCAGTACTTC.

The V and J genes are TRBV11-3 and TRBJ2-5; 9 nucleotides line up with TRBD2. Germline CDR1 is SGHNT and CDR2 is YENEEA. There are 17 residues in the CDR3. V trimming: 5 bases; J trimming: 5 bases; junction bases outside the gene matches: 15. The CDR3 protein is CASSPGTASGTGETQYF. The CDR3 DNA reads TGTGCCAGCAGCCCGGGGACCGCTAGCGGGACGGGGGAGACCCAGTACTTC.

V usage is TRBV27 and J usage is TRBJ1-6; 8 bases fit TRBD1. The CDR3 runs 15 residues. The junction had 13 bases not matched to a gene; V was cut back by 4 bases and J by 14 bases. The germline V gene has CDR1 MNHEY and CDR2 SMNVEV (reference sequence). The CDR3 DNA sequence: TGTGCCAGCAGTTCGGAGACAGGGGTCTTCAAAACCCTCCACTTT. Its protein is CASSSETGVFKTLHF.

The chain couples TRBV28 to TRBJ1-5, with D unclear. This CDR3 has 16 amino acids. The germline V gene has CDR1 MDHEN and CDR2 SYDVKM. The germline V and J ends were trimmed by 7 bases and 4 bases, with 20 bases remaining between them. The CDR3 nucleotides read TGTGCCAGCATCCCTTCCGCGGGGATACTTAATCAGCCCCAGCATTTT. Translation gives CASIPSAGILNQPQHF.

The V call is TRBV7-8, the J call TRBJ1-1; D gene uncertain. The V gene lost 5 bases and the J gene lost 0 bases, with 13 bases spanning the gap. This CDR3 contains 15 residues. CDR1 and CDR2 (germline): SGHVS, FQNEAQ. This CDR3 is CASSPKEALNTEAFF. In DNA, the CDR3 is TGTGCCAGCAGCCCGAAAGAGGCTCTGAACACTGAAGCTTTCTTT.

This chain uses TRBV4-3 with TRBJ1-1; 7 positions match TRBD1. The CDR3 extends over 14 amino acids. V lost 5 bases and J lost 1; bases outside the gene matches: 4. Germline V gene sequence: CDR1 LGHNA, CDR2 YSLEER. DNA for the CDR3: TGCGCCAGCAGCGCGGGGACAGCGAACACTGAAGCTTTCTTT. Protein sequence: CASSAGTANTEAFF.

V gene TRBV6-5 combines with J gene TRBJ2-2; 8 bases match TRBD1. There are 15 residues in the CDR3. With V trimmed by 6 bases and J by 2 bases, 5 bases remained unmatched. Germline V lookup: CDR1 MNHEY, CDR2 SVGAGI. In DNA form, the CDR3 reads TGTGCCAGCAGCTGGGACAGGAAAAACACCGGGGAGCTGTTTTTT. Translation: CASSWDRKNTGELFF.

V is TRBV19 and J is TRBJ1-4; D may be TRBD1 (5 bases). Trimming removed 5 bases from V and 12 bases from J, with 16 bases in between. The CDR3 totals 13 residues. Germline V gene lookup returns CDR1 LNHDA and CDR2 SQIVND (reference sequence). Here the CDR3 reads CASSPRRDGELFF. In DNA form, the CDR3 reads TGTGCCAGTAGTCCCCGCAGGGATGGAGAACTGTTTTTT.

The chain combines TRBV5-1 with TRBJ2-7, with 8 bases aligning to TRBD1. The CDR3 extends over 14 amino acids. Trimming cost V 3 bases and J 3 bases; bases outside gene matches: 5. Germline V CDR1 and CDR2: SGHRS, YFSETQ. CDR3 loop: CASSWTGQGYEQYF. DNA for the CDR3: TGCGCCAGCAGCTGGACAGGGCAGGGCTACGAGCAGTACTTC.

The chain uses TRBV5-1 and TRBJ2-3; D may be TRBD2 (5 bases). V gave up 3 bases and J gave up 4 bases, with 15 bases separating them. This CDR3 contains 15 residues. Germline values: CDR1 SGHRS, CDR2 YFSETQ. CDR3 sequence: CASSSGLALADTQYF. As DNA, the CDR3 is TGCGCCAGCAGCTCCGGTCTAGCCCTAGCAGATACGCAGTATTTT.

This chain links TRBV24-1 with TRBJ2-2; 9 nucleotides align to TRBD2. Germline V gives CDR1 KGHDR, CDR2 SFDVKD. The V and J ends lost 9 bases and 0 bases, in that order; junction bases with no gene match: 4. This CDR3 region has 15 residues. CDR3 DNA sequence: TGTGCCACCGAGAGCGGGGGGTCGAACACCGGGGAGCTGTTTTTT. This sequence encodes CATESGGSNTGELFF.

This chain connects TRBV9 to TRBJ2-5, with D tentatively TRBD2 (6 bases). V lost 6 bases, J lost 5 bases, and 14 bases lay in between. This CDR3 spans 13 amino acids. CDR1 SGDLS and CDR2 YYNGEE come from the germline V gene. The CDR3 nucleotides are TGTGCCAGCACCGGTGGGGGGAGTGAGACCCAGTACTTC. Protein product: CASTGGGSETQYF. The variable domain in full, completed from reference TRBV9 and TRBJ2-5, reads DSGVTQTPKHLITATGQRVTLRCSPRSGDLSVYWYQQSLDQGLQFLIQYYNGEERAKGNILERFSAQQFPDLHSELNLSSLELGDSALYFCASTGGGSETQYFGPGTRLLVL.

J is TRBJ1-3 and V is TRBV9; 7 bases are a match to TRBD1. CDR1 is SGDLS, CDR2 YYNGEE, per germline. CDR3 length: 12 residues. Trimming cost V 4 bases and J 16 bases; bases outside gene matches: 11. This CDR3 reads CASSPGGRGLYF. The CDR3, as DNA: TGTGCCAGCAGCCCCGGAGGAAGGGGGCTGTATTTT.

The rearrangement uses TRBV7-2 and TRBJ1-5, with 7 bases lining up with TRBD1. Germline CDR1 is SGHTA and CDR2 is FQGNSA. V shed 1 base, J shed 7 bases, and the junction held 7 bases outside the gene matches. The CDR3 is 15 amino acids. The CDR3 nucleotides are TGTGCCAGCAGCTTAGATGGACAGGCGTCGCAGCCCCAGCATTTT. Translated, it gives CASSLDGQASQPQHF.

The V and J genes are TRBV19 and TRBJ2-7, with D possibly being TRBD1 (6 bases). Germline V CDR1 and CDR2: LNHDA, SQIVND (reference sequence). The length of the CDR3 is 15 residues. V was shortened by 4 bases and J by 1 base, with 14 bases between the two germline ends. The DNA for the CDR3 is TGTGCCAGTAGTAAGAAACAGGGATTGTCCTACGAGCAGTACTTC. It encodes CASSKKQGLSYEQYF.

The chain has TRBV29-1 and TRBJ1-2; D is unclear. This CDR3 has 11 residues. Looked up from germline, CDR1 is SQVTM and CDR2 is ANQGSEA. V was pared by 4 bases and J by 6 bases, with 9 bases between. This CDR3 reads CSVGASDGYTF. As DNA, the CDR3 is TGCAGCGTTGGTGCGTCTGATGGCTACACCTTC.

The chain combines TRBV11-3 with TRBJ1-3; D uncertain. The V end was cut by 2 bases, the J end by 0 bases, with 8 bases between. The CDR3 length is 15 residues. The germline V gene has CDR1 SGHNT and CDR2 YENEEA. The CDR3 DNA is TGTGCCAGCAGCTTATCCGGTAGCTCTGGAAACACCATATATTTT. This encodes CASSLSGSSGNTIYF.

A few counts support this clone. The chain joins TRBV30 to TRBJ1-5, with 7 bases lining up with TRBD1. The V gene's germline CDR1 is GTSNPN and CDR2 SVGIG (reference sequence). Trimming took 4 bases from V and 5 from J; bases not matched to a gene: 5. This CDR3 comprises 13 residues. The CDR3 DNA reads TGTGCCTGGACAGGGGGACCCTATCAGCCCCAGCATTTT. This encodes CAWTGGPYQPQHF.

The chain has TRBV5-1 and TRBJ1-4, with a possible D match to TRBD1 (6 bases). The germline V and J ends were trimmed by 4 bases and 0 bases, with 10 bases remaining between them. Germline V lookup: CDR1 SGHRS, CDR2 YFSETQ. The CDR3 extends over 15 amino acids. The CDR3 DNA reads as TGCGCCAGCAGCCGACAGGACTCAACTAATGAAAAACTGTTTTTT. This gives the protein CASSRQDSTNEKLFF.

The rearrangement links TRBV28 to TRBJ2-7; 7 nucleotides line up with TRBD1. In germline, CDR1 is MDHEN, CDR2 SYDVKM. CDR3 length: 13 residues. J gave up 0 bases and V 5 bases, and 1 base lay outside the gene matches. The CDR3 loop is CASSRDSSYEQYF. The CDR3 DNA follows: TGTGCCAGCAGTCGGGACAGCTCCTACGAGCAGTACTTC.

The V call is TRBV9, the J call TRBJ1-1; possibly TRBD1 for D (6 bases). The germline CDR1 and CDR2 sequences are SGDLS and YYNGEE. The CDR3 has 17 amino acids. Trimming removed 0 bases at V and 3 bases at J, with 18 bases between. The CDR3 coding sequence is TGTGCCAGCAGCGTAGCCCCAGGGGCTGGGGGGGACACTGAAGCTTTCTTT. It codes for CASSVAPGAGGDTEAFF.